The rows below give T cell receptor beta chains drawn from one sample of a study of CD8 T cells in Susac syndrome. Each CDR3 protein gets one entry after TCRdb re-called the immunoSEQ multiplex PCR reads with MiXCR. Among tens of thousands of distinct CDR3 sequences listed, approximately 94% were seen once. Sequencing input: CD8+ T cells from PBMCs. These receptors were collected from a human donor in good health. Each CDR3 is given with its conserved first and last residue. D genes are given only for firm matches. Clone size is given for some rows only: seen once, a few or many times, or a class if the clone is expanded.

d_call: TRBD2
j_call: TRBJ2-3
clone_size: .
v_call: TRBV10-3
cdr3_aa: CAISSGTSGRDTQYF
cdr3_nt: TGTGCCATCAGCTCCGGGACTAGCGGGAGGGATACGCAGTATTTT

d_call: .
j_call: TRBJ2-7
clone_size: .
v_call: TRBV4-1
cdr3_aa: CASSPGGGAYEQYF
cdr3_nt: TGCGCCAGCAGCCCCGGAGGAGGGGCCTACGAGCAGTACTTC

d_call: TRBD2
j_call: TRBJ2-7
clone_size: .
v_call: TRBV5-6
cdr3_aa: CASSLAASGRYEQYF
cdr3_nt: TGTGCCAGCAGCTTGGCCGCTAGCGGCCGCTACGAGCAGTACTTC

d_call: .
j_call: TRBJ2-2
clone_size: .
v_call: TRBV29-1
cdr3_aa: CSVGATGELFF
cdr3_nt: TGCAGCGTTGGGGCCACCGGGGAGCTGTTTTTT

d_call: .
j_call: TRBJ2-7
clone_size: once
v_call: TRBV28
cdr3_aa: CASSLYTEQYF
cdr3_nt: TGTGCCAGCAGTTTATATACGGAGCAGTACTTC

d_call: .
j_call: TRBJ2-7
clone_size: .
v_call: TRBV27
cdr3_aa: CASSLTPQTSYEQYF
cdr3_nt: TGTGCCAGCAGTTTAACCCCCCAGACATCATACGAGCAGTACTTC

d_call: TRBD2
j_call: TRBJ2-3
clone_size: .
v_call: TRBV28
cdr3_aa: CATFSGARTDTQYF
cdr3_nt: TGTGCCACCTTTAGCGGGGCCCGCACAGATACGCAGTATTTT

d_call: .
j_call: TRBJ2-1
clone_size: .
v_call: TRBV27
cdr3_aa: CASSLAGVNEQFF
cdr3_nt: TGTGCCAGCAGTTTGGCAGGGGTCAATGAGCAGTTCTTC

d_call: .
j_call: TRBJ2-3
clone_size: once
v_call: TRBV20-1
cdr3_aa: CSATGLPPDTQYF
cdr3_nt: TGCAGTGCTACCGGACTTCCCCCAGATACGCAGTATTTT

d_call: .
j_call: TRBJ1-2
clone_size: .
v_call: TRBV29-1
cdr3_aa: CSVGATGEGYTF
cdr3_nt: TGCAGCGTTGGGGCAACGGGGGAAGGCTACACCTTC

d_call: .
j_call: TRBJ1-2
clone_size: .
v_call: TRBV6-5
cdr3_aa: CASSYSLRRGYTF
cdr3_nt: TGTGCCAGCAGTTACTCTCTCCGGCGGGGCTACACCTTC

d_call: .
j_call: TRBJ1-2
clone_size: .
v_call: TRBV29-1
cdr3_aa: CSVERGSASIYTF
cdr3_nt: TGCAGCGTTGAAAGGGGGTCAGCCTCGATCTACACCTTC

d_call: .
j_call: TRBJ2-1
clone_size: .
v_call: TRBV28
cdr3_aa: CASSPGDWVQFF
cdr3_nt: TGTGCCAGCTCTCCTGGGGACTGGGTGCAGTTCTTC

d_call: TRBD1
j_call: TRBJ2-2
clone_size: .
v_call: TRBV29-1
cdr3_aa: CSVDGQGTGELFF
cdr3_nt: TGCAGCGTTGACGGACAGGGCACCGGGGAGCTGTTTTTT

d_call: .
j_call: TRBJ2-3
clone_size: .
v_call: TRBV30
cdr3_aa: CAWSEIAADTQYF
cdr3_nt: TGTGCCTGGAGCGAGATTGCCGCAGATACGCAGTATTTT

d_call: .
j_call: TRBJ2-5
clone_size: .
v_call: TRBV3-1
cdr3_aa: CASSYMTGRGETQYF
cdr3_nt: TGTGCCAGCAGCTACATGACAGGGAGGGGGGAGACCCAGTACTTC

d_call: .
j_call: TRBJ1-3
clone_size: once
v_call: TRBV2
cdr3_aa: CASSDLWVRGPSGNTIYF
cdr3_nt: TGTGCCAGCAGTGACCTTTGGGTCAGGGGACCGTCTGGAAACACCATATATTTT

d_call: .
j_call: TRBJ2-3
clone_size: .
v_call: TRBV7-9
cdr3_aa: CASSEIGDTQYF
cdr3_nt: TGTGCCAGCAGCGAAATTGGGGATACGCAGTATTTT

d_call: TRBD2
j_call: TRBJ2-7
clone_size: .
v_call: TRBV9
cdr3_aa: CASSASASGRAHEQYF
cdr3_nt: TGTGCCAGCAGCGCCAGCGCTAGCGGGAGGGCCCACGAGCAGTACTTC

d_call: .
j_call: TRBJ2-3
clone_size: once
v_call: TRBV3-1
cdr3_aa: CASSPLGLVGQYF
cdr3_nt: TGTGCCAGCAGCCCCCTGGGCCTTGTAGGGCAGTATTTT

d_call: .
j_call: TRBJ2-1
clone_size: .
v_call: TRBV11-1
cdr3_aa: CASSLLNAGRILLLHNEQFF
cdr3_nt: TGTGCCAGCAGCTTATTAAACGCGGGACGGATTTTACTATTGCACAATGAGCAGTTCTTC

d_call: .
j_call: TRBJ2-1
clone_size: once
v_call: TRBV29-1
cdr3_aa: CSPGLISYNEQFF
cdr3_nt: TGCAGCCCGGGACTTATCTCCTACAATGAGCAGTTCTTC

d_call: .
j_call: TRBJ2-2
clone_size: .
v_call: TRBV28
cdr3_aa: CASSPRRTGELFF
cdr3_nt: TGTGCCAGCAGTCCTAGAAGAACCGGGGAGCTGTTTTTT

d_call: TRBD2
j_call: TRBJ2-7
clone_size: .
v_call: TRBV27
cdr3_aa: CASSPWTSGNEQYF
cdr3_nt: TGTGCCAGCAGTCCGTGGACTAGCGGGAACGAGCAGTACTTC

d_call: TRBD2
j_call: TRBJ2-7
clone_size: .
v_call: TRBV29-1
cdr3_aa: CSVPRLAGGREQYF
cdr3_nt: TGCAGCGTACCCAGACTAGCGGGAGGACGCGAGCAGTACTTC

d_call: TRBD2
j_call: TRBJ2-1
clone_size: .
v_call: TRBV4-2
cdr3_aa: CASSQGDLAGEYNEQFF
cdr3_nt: TGTGCCAGCAGCCAAGGGGACCTAGCGGGAGAATACAATGAGCAGTTCTTC

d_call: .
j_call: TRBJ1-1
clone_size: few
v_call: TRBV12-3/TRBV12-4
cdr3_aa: CASSSVRNTEAFF
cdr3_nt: TGTGCCAGCAGTTCCGTGAGGAACACTGAAGCTTTCTTT

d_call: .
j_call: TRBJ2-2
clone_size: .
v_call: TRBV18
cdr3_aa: CASSPPYGMNTGELFF
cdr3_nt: TGTGCCAGCTCACCACCGTACGGGATGAACACCGGGGAGCTGTTTTTT

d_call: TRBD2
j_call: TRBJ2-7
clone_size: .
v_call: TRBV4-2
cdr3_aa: CASSQVPSGSSYEQYF
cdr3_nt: TGTGCCAGCAGCCAAGTCCCTAGCGGGAGCTCCTACGAGCAGTACTTC

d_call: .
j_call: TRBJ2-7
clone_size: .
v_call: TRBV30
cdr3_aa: CAWSSISYEQYF
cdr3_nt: TGTGCCTGGAGTTCGATTTCCTACGAGCAGTACTTC

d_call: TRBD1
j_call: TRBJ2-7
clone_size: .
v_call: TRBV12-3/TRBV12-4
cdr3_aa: CASSPPLGQGYEQYF
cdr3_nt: TGTGCCAGCAGTCCCCCTTTGGGACAGGGGTACGAGCAGTACTTC

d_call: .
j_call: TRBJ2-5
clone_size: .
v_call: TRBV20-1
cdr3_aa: CSARDVGVGLETQYF
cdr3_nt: TGCAGTGCTAGAGATGTGGGAGTAGGGTTAGAGACCCAGTACTTC

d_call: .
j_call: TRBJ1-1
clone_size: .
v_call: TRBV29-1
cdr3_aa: CSVENTEAFF
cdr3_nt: TGCAGCGTTGAGAACACTGAAGCTTTCTTT

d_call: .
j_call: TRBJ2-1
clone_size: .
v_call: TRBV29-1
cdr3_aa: CSVEETGNEQFF
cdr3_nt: TGCAGCGTTGAAGAGACAGGCAACGAGCAGTTCTTC

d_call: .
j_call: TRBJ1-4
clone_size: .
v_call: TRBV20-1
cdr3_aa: CSAPIAGELVF
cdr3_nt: TGCAGTGCTCCCATAGCAGGGGAATTAGTATTT

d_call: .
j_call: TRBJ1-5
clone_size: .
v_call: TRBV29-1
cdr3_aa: CSVGEYNQPQHF
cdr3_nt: TGCAGCGTGGGGGAGTACAATCAGCCCCAGCATTTT

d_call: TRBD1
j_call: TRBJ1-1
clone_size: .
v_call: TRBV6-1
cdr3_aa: CASSAQGTEFEAFF
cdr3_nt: TGTGCCAGCAGTGCACAAGGGACAGAGTTTGAAGCTTTCTTT

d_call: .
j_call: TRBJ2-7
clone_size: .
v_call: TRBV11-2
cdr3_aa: CASSLAAGTAYEQYF
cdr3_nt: TGTGCCAGCAGCCTAGCCGCCGGGACTGCCTACGAGCAGTACTTC

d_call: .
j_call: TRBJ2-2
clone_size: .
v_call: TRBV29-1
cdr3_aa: CSVEVTPLANTGELFF
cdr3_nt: TGCAGCGTTGAAGTCACCCCATTAGCGAACACCGGGGAGCTGTTTTTT

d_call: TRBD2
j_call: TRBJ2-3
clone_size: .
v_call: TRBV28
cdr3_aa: CASSFGLAGSSDTQYF
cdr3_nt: TGTGCCAGCAGTTTCGGCCTAGCGGGATCCTCAGATACGCAGTATTTT

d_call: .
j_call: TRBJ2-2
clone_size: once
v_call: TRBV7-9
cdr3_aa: CASSLGSGNRGGELFF
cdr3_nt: TGTGCCAGCAGCTTAGGAAGCGGAAATCGCGGCGGGGAGCTGTTTTTT